Ten or more counts support the clone carrying this TCR beta chain. Its cognate antigen is unknown. The entry originates in a study of CD8 T cells in ankylosing spondylitis. Points from the study as a whole: Some motif variants had been reported before (in reactive arthritis synovial fluid and blood). Roughly eight highly homologous variants made up a TCR beta motif that seemed to typify ankylosing spondylitis blood. Researchers reportedly found disease-linked clones significantly enriched in matched ankylosing spondylitis synovial fluid.

The authors made TCR beta libraries by quantitative 5'-RACE with molecular barcodes. TCRdb reanalysed the 5' RACE reads using MiXCR and keeps one entry per CDR3 protein. The sample lists approximately 240,000 distinct CDR3 sequences, about 24% seen once, with roughly 0.67% in the top ten. Germline lookup yields CDR1 SEHNR and CDR2 FQNEAQ (reference sequence). The CDR3 extends over 16 amino acids. J lost 0 bases, V lost 1 base, and 2 bases had no gene match. The clonotype originates from a male donor with ankylosing spondylitis or in good health (not recorded which). The chain combines TRBV7-9 with TRBJ2-3, with TRBD2 matching over 9 bases. The sequenced sample was blood, either unsorted or a sorted T cell fraction (not recorded which). CDR3 loop: CASSLGSGGSTDTQYF. CDR3 in DNA: TGTGCCAGCAGCTTAGGTAGCGGGGGAAGCACAGATACGCAGTATTTT.